What follows is one TCR beta chain and its context. Its antigen is unknown. Enrollment shut out patients with autoimmune disease history or systemic immunosuppression. V trimming: 6 bases; J trimming: 4 bases; junction bases outside the gene matches: 4. Germline V gives CDR1 MNHNS, CDR2 SASEGT. The CDR3 extends over 13 amino acids. Libraries were prepared by immunoSEQ multiplex PCR; TCRdb keeps only in-frame clonotypes and omits some of them. This table has 90,000 to 120,000 clones, 90% appearing once. The data are from a study of OX40 agonist ivuxolimab in advanced cancers. Regarding the study as a whole: More expanded clones were found, on average, in CD8+ than in CD4+ T cells.

The chain has TRBV6-1 and TRBJ2-7, with 9 bases fitting TRBD1. Source: CD4+ or CD8+ T cells sorted from blood, taken in a trial of the OX40 agonist ivuxolimab. The clonotype was recovered from an adult with an advanced solid tumor such as melanoma, head and neck, liver or kidney cancer. This CDR3 reads CASSQDRGYEQYF. The CDR3, as DNA: TGTGCCAGCAGCCAGGACAGGGGTTACGAGCAGTACTTC.